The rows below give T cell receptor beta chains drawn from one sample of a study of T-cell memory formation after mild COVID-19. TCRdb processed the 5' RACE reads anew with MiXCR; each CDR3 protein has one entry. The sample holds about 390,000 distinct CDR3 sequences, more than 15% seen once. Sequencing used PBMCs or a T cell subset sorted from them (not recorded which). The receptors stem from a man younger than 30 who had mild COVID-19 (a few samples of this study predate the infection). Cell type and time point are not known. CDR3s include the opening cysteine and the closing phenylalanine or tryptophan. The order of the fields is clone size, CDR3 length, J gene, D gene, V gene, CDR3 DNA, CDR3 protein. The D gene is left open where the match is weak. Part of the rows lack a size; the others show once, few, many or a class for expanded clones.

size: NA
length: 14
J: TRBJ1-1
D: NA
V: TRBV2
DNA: TGTGCCAGCAGTGAATGGGGACGGACTTATGAAGCTTTCTTT
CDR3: CASSEWGRTYEAFF

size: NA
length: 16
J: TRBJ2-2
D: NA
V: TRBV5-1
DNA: TGCGCCAGCAGCTTTGAGGGGCCGCCGAACACCGGGGAGCTGTTTTTT
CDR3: CASSFEGPPNTGELFF

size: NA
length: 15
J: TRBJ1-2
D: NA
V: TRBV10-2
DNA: TGCGCCAGCAGTGAGTCGAAGGGACACTCACCGGGCTACACCTTC
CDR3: CASSESKGHSPGYTF

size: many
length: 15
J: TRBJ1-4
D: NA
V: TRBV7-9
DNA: TGTGCCAGCAGCTCAGAGGGTCTACCTAATGAAAAACTGTTTTTT
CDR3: CASSSEGLPNEKLFF

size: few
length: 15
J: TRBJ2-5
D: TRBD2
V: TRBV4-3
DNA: TGCGCCAGCAGCCAAGGGGGATTTAGCGGGCAGACCCAGTACTTC
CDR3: CASSQGGFSGQTQYF

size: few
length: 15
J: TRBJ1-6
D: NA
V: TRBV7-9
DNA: TGTGCCAGCAGCTCCCCCTCCGGGGGGGATTCACCCCTCCACTTT
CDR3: CASSSPSGGDSPLHF

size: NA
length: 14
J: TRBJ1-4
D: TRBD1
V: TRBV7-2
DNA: TGTGCCAGCAGCCACGGACAGGGAGGGGAAAAACTGTTTTTT
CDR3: CASSHGQGGEKLFF

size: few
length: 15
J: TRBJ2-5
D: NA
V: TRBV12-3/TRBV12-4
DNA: TGTGCCAGCCTTTCGGATACGGGAATTCGGGAGACCCAGTACTTC
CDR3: CASLSDTGIRETQYF

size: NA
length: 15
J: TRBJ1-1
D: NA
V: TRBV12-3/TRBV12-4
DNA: TGTGCCAGCAGTTCAATGACGGTGAGGGGGACTGAAGCTTTCTTT
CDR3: CASSSMTVRGTEAFF

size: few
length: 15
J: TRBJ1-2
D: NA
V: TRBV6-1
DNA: TGTGCCAGCAGTATAAACAGCGGACCCAACTATGGCTACACCTTC
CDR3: CASSINSGPNYGYTF

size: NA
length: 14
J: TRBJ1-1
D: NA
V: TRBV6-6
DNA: TGTGCCAGCAGTTCGCGCCGGTCGAACACTGAAGCTTTCTTT
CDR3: CASSSRRSNTEAFF

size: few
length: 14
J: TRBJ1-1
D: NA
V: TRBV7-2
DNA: TGTGCCAGCAGCCCCCCCTTGACGGACACTGAAGCTTTCTTT
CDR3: CASSPPLTDTEAFF

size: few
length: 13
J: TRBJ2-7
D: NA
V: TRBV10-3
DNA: TGTGCCACCCTCCAGGGGGGCACCTACGAGCAGTACTTC
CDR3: CATLQGGTYEQYF

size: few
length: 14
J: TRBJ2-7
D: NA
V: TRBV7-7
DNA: TGTGCCAGCAGCCCCAATTCGGGGTCATACGAGCAGTACTTC
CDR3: CASSPNSGSYEQYF

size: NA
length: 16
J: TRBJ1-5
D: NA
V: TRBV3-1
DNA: TGTGCCAGCAGCCAAGGTAAAGGGAGCCCGAATCAGCCCCAGCATTTT
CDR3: CASSQGKGSPNQPQHF

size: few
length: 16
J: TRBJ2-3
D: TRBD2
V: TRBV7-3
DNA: TGTGCCAGCAGCTTAGTTAGCGGGGGGACAACAGATACGCAGTATTTT
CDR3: CASSLVSGGTTDTQYF

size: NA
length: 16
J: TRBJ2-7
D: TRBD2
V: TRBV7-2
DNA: TGTGCCAGCAGCTTCAGGCGGGGGGGCCGCTTCGACGAGCAGTACTTC
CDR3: CASSFRRGGRFDEQYF

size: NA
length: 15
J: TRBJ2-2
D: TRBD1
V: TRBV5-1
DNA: TGCGCCAGCAGCGTGACAGGGATAGGTACCGGGGAGCTGTTTTTT
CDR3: CASSVTGIGTGELFF

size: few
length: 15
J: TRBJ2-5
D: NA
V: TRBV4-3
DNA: TGCGCCAGCAGCCAAGGTACGGGCTCGCGAGAGACCCAGTACTTC
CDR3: CASSQGTGSRETQYF

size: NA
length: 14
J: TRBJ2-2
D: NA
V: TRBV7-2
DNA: TGTGCCAGCAGCTTACTCTGGGACACCGGGGAGCTGTTTTTT
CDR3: CASSLLWDTGELFF

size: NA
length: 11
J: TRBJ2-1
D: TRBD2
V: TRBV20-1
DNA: TGCAGTGCGGGGACTAGCGGGATTAGGTTCTTC
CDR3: CSAGTSGIRFF

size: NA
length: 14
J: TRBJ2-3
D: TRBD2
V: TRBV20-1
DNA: TGCAGTGCTAGGAGCGGGGCTAGCACAGATACGCAGTATTTT
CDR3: CSARSGASTDTQYF

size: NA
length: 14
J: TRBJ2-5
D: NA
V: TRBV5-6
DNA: TGTGCCAGCAGCGTGGCCCCCTTCGGGGAGACCCAGTACTTC
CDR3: CASSVAPFGETQYF

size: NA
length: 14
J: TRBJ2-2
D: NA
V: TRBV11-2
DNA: TGTGCCAGCAGCTTAGAATGGACGACCGGGGAGCTGTTTTTT
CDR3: CASSLEWTTGELFF

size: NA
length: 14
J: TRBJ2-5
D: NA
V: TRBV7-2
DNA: TGTGCCAGCTCATCCACTAGGGGCCGGGAGACCCAGTACTTC
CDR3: CASSSTRGRETQYF

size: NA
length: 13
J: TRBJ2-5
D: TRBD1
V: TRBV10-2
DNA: TGCGCCAGTCGGGACAGGGGGCCGGAGACCCAGTACTTC
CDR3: CASRDRGPETQYF

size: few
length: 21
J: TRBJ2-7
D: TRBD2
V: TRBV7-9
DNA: TGTGCCAGCAGCTTTAGGAGAGGAGGACTAGCGGGGGGCCAGAGCTCCTACGAGCAGTACTTC
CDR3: CASSFRRGGLAGGQSSYEQYF

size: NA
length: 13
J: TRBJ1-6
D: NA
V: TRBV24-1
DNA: TGTGCCACCTCCGGGACGGGAGATTCACCCCTCCACTTT
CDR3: CATSGTGDSPLHF

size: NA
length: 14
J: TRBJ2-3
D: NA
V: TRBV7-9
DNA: TGTGCCAGCATCAGGGGTGCTAGCACAGATACGCAGTATTTT
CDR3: CASIRGASTDTQYF

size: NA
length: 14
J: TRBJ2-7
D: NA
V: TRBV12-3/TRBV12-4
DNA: TGTGCCAGCAGACTGCGAGGGCTGTCCCACGAGCAGTACTTC
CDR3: CASRLRGLSHEQYF

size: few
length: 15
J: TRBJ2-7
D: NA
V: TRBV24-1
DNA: TGTGCCACCAGTGTTCGGCTTGCAGACTACTACGAGCAGTACTTC
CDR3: CATSVRLADYYEQYF

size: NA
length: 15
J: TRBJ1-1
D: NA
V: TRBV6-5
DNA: TGTGCCAGCAGTTACCACCAACAGGGATACACTGAAGCTTTCTTT
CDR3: CASSYHQQGYTEAFF

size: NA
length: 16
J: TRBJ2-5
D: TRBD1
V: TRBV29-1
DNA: TGCAGCGTTGATGGCCTCAGACGGGACAGGGAAGAGACCCAGTACTTC
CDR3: CSVDGLRRDREETQYF

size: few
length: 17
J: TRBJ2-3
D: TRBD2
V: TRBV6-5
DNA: TGTGCCAGCAGTTACGCCCACGTAGGACTAGCAACAGATACGCAGTATTTT
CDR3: CASSYAHVGLATDTQYF

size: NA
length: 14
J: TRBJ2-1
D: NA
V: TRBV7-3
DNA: TGTGCCAGCAGCTTACCCGGGATCATCAATGAGCAGTTCTTC
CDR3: CASSLPGIINEQFF

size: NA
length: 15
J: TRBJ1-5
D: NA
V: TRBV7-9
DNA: TGTGCCAGCAGCCCGGATCGGGCAGGCAATCAGCCCCAGCATTTT
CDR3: CASSPDRAGNQPQHF

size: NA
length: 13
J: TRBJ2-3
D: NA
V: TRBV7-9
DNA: TGTGCCAGCAGCTTGGGGCAAGGCGTAACGCAGTATTTT
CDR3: CASSLGQGVTQYF

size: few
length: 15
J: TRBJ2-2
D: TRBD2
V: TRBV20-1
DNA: TGCAGTGCTAGACAGGGCGGGAGTAACCCCGGGGAGCTGTTTTTT
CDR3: CSARQGGSNPGELFF

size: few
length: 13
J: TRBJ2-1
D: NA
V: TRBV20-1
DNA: TGCAGTGCTAGTTCCGCCGCCTACAATGAGCAGTTCTTC
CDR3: CSASSAAYNEQFF

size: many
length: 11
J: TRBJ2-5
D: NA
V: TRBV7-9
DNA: TGTGCCAGCAGCTCAGAGAAGACCCAGTACTTC
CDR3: CASSSEKTQYF

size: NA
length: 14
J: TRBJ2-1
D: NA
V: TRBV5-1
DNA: TGCGCCAGCAGCTTGAACGGACCATACAATGAGCAGTTCTTC
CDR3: CASSLNGPYNEQFF

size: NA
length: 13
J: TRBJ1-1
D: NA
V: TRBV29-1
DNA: TGCAGCGTTGAGGGGCGCATGAACACTGAAGCTTTCTTT
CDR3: CSVEGRMNTEAFF

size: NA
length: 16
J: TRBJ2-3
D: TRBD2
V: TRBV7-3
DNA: TGTGCCAGCAGCTTCCTAGCGGGGGGTAACACAGATACGCAGTATTTT
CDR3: CASSFLAGGNTDTQYF

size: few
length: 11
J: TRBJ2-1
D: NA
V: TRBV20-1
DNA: TGCAGTGCTAGTAAGGGGGATGAGCAGTTCTTC
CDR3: CSASKGDEQFF

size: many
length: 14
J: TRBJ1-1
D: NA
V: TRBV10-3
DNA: TGTGCCGTTGCCGGGACATCCTCAGGCGCTGAAGCTTTCTTT
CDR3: CAVAGTSSGAEAFF

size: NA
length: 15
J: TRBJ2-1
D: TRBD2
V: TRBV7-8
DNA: TGTGCCAGCAGCCTGAGCGGGGGGGCCTGGAATGAGCAGTTCTTC
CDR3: CASSLSGGAWNEQFF

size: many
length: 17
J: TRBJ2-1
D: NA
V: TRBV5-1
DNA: TGCGCCAGCAGGGACCTGACCGGGACTCATACCTACAATGAGCAGTTCTTC
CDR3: CASRDLTGTHTYNEQFF

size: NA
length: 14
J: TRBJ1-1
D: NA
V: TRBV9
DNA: TGTGCCAGCAGCGTAGGGCTTGAGAACACTGAAGCTTTCTTT
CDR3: CASSVGLENTEAFF

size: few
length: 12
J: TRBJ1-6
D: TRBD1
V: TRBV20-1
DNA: TGCAGTGCTATCTACAGGGGCTCACCCCTCCACTTT
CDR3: CSAIYRGSPLHF

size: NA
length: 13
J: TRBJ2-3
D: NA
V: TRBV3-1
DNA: TGTGCCAGCAGCCAAGATCACACAGATACGCAGTATTTT
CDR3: CASSQDHTDTQYF

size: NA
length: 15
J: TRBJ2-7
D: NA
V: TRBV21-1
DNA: TGTGCCAGCAGCAAAGGAGCAGGGGACCCCTACGAGCAGTACTTC
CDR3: CASSKGAGDPYEQYF

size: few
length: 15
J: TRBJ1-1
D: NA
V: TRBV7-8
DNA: TGTGCCAGCAGCTTAATGGGGTCCGTGAACACTGAAGCTTTCTTT
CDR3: CASSLMGSVNTEAFF

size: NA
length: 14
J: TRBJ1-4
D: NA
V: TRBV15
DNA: TGTGCCACCAGCAGAGATGGTTCGGAGGGAAAGCTGTTTTTT
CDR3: CATSRDGSEGKLFF